This entry is about one T cell receptor beta chain. The antigen remains undetermined. TCRdb keeps only in-frame clones here, not all; method: immunoSEQ multiplex PCR. The data contain roughly 120,000 clones, about 85% of them singletons. This record belongs to a study of T cell responses to AZD1222 COVID-19 vaccine. Whole-study results and caveats: Vaccine-associated CD4 TCRs ranged over spike, dominating at 160-218 and 743-854. Baseline testing showed seropositivity in only six AZD1222 recipients.

CDR1 and CDR2 (germline): MDHEN, SYDVKM. There are 15 residues in the CDR3. V trimming: 5 bases; J trimming: 3 bases; junction bases outside the gene matches: 6. The material was peripheral blood, obtained on day 0 of AZD1222 vaccination. The receptor was isolated from an adult in good health. The rearrangement links TRBV28 to TRBJ2-7; 11 bases are a match to TRBD1. CDR3 nucleotides: TGTGCCAGCAGTCCGACCGGGACAGGGGGCTACGAGCAGTACTTC. It codes for CASSPTGTGGYEQYF.